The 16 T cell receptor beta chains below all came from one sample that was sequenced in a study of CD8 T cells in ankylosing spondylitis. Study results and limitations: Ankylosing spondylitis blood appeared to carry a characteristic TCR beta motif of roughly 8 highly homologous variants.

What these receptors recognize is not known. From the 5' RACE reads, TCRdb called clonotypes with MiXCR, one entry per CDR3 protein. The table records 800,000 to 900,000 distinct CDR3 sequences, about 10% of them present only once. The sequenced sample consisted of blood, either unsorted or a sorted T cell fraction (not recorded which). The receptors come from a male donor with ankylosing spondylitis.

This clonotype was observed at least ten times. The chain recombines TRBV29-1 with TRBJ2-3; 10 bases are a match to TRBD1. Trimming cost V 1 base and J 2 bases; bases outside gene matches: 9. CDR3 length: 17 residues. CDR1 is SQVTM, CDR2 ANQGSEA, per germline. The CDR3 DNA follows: TGCAGCGTTGAAGGGGGACAGGGGACCCTAATCACAGATACGCAGTATTTT. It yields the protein CSVEGGQGTLITDTQYF.

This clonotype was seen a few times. The CDR3 DNA sequence: TGTGCCAGCAGCGCCGCCGGGACAGTCGAAAATGAGCAGTTCTTC. This sequence encodes CASSAAGTVENEQFF. This chain joins TRBV5-5 and TRBJ2-1; 7 nucleotides line up with TRBD1. The CDR3 runs 15 residues. The V gene end was trimmed by 4 bases and the J gene end by 7 bases; junction bases not matched to a gene: 11. The germline V gene has CDR1 SGHKS and CDR2 YYEKEE (reference sequence).

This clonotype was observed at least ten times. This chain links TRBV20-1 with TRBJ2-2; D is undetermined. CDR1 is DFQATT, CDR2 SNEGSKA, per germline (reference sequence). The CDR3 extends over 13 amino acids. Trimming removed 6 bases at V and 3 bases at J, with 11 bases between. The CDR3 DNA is TGCAGTGCAACTGGGTACTACACCGGGGAGCTGTTTTTT. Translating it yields CSATGYYTGELFF.

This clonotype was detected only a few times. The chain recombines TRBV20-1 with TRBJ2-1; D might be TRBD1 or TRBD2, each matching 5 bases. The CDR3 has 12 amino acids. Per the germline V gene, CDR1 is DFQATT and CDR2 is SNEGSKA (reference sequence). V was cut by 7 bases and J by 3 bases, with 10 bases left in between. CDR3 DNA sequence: TGCAGTGGAGGGGAAAACTACAATGAGCAGTTCTTC. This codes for CSGGENYNEQFF.

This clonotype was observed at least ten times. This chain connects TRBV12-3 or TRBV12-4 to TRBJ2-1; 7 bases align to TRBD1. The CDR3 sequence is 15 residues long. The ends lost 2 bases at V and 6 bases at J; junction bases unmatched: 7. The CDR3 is CASSLNRGSGNEQFF. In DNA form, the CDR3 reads TGTGCCAGCAGTTTAAACAGGGGCTCGGGCAATGAGCAGTTCTTC.

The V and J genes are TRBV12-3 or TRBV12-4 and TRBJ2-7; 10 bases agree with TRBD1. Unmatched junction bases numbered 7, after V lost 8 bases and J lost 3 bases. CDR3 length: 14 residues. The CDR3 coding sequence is TGTGCCAGCCGAGGGGGACAGGGGAACTACGAGCAGTACTTC. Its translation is CASRGGQGNYEQYF.

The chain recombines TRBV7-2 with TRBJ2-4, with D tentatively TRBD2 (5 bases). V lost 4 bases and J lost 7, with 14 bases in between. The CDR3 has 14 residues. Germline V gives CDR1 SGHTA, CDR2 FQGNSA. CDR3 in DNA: TGTGCCAGCAGCTCCGATGGCAGCGGCAACATTCAGTACTTC. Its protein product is CASSSDGSGNIQYF.

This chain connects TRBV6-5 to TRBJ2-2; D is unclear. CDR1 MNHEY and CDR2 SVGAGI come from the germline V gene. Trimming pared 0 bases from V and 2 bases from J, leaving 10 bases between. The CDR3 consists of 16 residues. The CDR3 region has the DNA TGTGCCAGCAGTTACTCGAGTCCCAGAAACACCGGGGAGCTGTTTTTT. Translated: CASSYSSPRNTGELFF.

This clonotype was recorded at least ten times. This CDR3 reads CSARDPQISYNEQFF. The CDR3 DNA reads as TGCAGTGCTAGAGATCCACAAATCTCCTACAATGAGCAGTTCTTC. The chain has TRBV20-1 and TRBJ2-1; D is unclear. V lost 0 bases to trimming and J lost 0 bases, with 9 bases between them. This CDR3 region has 15 residues. Germline lookup yields CDR1 DFQATT and CDR2 SNEGSKA (reference sequence).

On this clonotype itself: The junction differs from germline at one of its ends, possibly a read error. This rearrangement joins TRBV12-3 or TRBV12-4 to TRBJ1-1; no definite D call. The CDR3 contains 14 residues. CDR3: CASRLEGFSTEAFF. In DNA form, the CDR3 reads TGTGCCAGCAGGTTAGAAGGGTTTTCAACTGAAGCTTTCTTT.

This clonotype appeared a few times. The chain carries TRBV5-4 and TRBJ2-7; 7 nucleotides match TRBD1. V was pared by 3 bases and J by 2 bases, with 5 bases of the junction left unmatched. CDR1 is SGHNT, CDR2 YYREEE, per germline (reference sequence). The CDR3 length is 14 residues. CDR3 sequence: CASSSQGITYEQYF. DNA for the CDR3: TGTGCCAGCAGCTCACAGGGGATCACCTACGAGCAGTACTTC.

The CDR3 DNA reads TGCCCCTACCCCTTTAGTCCACTAGCGGGAGTTAAAGATACGCAGTATTTT. Protein: CPYPFSPLAGVKDTQYF. The V call is TRBV20-1, the J call TRBJ2-3; 11 positions agree with TRBD2. The CDR3 extends over 17 amino acids. Germline V gene sequence: CDR1 DFQATT, CDR2 SNEGSKA (reference sequence).

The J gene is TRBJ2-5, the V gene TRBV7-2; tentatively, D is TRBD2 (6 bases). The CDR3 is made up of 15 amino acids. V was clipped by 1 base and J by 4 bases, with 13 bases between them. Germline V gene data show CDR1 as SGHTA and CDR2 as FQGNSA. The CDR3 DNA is TGTGCCAGCAGCTTAGTCGGACTGGGGGGAGAGACCCAGTACTTC. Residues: CASSLVGLGGETQYF. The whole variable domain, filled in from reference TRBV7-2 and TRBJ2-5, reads GAGVSQSPSNKVTEKGKDVELRCDPISGHTALYWYRQSLGQGLEFLIYFQGNSAPDKSGLPSDRFSAERTGGSVSTLTIQRTQQEDSAVYLCASSLVGLGGETQYFGPGTRLLVL.

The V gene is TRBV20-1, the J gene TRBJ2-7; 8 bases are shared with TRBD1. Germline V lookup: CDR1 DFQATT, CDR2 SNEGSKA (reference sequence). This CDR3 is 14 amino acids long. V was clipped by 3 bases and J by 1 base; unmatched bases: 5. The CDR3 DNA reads TGCAGTGCTAGTGGGGACAGGAGGTCCTACGAGCAGTACTTC. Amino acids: CSASGDRRSYEQYF.

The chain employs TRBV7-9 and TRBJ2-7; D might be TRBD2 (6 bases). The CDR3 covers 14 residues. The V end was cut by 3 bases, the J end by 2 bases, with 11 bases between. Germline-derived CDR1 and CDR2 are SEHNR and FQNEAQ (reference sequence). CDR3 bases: TGTGCCAGCAGCTTCGGGACTCCAACCTACGAGCAGTACTTC. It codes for CASSFGTPTYEQYF.

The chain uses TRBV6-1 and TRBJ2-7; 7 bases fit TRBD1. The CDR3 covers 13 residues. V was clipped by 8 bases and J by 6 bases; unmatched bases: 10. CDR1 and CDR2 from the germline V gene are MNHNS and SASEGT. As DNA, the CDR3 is TGTGCCAGCCAAAAAGACAGGGCCACCGAGCAGTACTTC. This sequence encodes CASQKDRATEQYF.